Presented here are 25 T cell receptor beta chains from one specimen sequenced in a study of blood T cell repertoires in COVID-19. Sequenced by immunoSEQ multiplex PCR; TCRdb stores in-frame clones only, minus some. The table records more than 250,000 clones, 88% of them present only once. Sequencing used PBMCs or T cells enriched from blood (not recorded which). The receptor source for this set is a woman aged 40 to 49 with acute COVID-19.

The V call is TRBV19, the J call TRBJ2-5; TRBD2 aligns across 14 bases. The junction had 5 bases not matched to a gene; V was cut back by 3 bases and J by 2 bases. This CDR3 has 17 residues. Germline V gene sequence: CDR1 LNHDA, CDR2 SQIVND (reference sequence). CDR3 sequence: CASSIRGLAGDQETQYF. CDR3 nucleotide sequence: TGTGCCAGTAGTATTCGGGGACTAGCGGGGGATCAAGAGACCCAGTACTTC. Variable domain in full (rest from reference TRBV19 and TRBJ2-5): DGGITQSPKYLFRKEGQNVTLSCEQNLNHDAMYWYRQDPGQGLRLIYYSQIVNDFQKGDIAEGYSVSREKKESFPLTVTSAQKNPTAFYLCASSIRGLAGDQETQYFGPGTRLLVL.

The rearrangement links TRBV6-2 or TRBV6-3 to TRBJ2-4, with D perhaps TRBD2 (5 bases). The CDR3 covers 15 residues. V lost 2 bases and J 0 bases, leaving 8 bases between the germline ends. In germline, CDR1 is MNHEY, CDR2 SVGEGT. CDR3 DNA: TGTGCCAGCAGTTACGACGGACTAGCCAAAAACATTCAGTACTTC. Its protein is CASSYDGLAKNIQYF.

This chain uses TRBV2 with TRBJ2-1; D uncertain. The V gene's germline CDR1 is SNHLY and CDR2 FYNNEI. The CDR3 contains 13 residues. The V end was cut by 2 bases, the J end by 3 bases, with 5 bases between. In nucleotides, the CDR3 is TGTGCCAGCAGTGAATCCATCTACAATGAGCAGTTCTTC. Amino acid sequence: CASSESIYNEQFF.

This chain uses TRBV28 with TRBJ1-3; no clear D. The germline V gene has CDR1 MDHEN and CDR2 SYDVKM. The CDR3 covers 16 residues. V was shortened by 3 bases and J by 1 base, with 13 bases between the two germline ends. The DNA for the CDR3 is TGTGCCAGCAGTTTTCCGGGAAATAGATCTGGAAACACCATATATTTT. This gives the protein CASSFPGNRSGNTIYF.

The rearrangement links TRBV28 to TRBJ2-5; 7 nucleotides align to TRBD2. V shed 0 bases, J shed 5 bases, and the junction held 9 bases outside the gene matches. This CDR3 contains 16 residues. Germline V gene sequence: CDR1 MDHEN, CDR2 SYDVKM. CDR3 region: CASSLWFGAGDETQYF. For the CDR3, the DNA is TGTGCCAGCAGTTTATGGTTTGGGGCGGGAGACGAGACCCAGTACTTC.

The V gene is TRBV27, the J gene TRBJ1-6; D not resolved. Germline V lookup: CDR1 MNHEY, CDR2 SMNVEV (reference sequence). The CDR3 totals 14 residues. V was shortened by 3 bases and J by 11 bases, with 14 bases between the two germline ends. Here the CDR3 reads CASSFNPYVTPLHF. Here the CDR3 DNA reads TGTGCCAGCAGTTTCAATCCCTACGTCACACCCCTCCACTTT.

This chain uses TRBV28 with TRBJ1-1, with unresolved D. Trimming took off 3 bases at V and 4 bases at J, with 12 bases between the two ends. The germline V gene has CDR1 MDHEN and CDR2 SYDVKM. CDR3 length: 14 amino acids. The CDR3 bases are TGTGCCAGCAGTTTGGGCGGGTTGAGCACTGAAGCTTTCTTT. Amino acid sequence: CASSLGGLSTEAFF.

V is TRBV3-1 (or the pseudogene TRBV3-2) and J is TRBJ1-1; 10 nucleotides agree with TRBD1. Germline loops: CDR1 LGHDT, CDR2 YNNKEL (reference sequence). V trimming: 4 bases; J trimming: 4 bases; junction bases outside the gene matches: 6. The CDR3 extends over 15 amino acids. CDR3 in DNA: TGTGCCAGCAGCCCCGACAGGGGGCGTGGCACTGAAGCTTTCTTT. It is translated as CASSPDRGRGTEAFF.

The chain links TRBV11-3 to TRBJ2-5, with 7 bases lining up with TRBD2. CDR1 is SGHNT and CDR2 is YENEEA in the germline V gene. The V and J ends lost 3 bases and 2 bases, in that order; junction bases with no gene match: 6. The CDR3 extends over 15 amino acids. The CDR3 spells CASSFGGSKQETQYF. In nucleotides, the CDR3 is TGTGCCAGCAGCTTCGGCGGGAGCAAACAAGAGACCCAGTACTTC.

The genes are TRBV19 and TRBJ1-1, with D tentatively TRBD1 (6 bases). The V gene's germline CDR1 is LNHDA and CDR2 SQIVND (reference sequence). The CDR3 is 14 amino acids. Trimming pared 6 bases from V and 4 bases from J, leaving 15 bases between. The CDR3: CASSPHRESTEAFF. The CDR3 DNA sequence: TGTGCCAGTAGCCCGCACAGGGAGAGCACTGAAGCTTTCTTT.

The chain carries TRBV5-5 and TRBJ1-4, with TRBD1 as a possible D gene (5 bases). Germline CDR1 SGHKS, CDR2 YYEKEE (reference sequence). Trimming shortened V by 0 bases and J by 3 bases, and 15 bases separated the two germline ends. This CDR3 comprises 17 residues. The CDR3 sequence: CASSLVVRQRSNEKLFF. The CDR3 nucleotides read TGTGCCAGCAGCTTGGTCGTTAGACAGCGATCTAATGAAAAACTGTTTTTT.

J is TRBJ2-1 and V is TRBV5-1; 9 bases align to TRBD2. The CDR3 is 15 amino acids. CDR1 SGHRS and CDR2 YFSETQ come from the germline V gene. Trimming cost V 0 bases and J 7 bases; bases outside gene matches: 5. The CDR3, as DNA: TGCGCCAGCAGCTTGGAGGATCTAGCGGGAAATGAGCAGTTCTTC. It specifies CASSLEDLAGNEQFF.

The rearrangement links TRBV4-3 to TRBJ1-1, with no clear D. Per the germline V gene, CDR1 is LGHNA and CDR2 is YSLEER. CDR3 length equals 16 residues. Between the trimmed V and J ends, which lost 0 bases and 1 base, there was a span of 12 bases. The CDR3 sequence is CASSQDYLTGNTEAFF. CDR3 bases: TGCGCCAGCAGCCAAGACTATCTGACGGGGAACACTGAAGCTTTCTTT.

The chain couples TRBV20-1 to TRBJ2-3; D ambiguous. V was pared by 1 base and J by 6 bases, with 5 bases between. Germline V gene sequence: CDR1 DFQATT, CDR2 SNEGSKA (reference sequence). This CDR3 is 11 amino acids long. CDR3 DNA: TGCAGTGCTAGAGGGCGGGATACGCAGTATTTT. Protein sequence: CSARGRDTQYF.

V and J are TRBV10-3 and TRBJ1-2; TRBD1 agrees at 7 bases. Germline V gene data show CDR1 as ENHRY and CDR2 as SYGVKD. Trimming cost V 2 bases and J 3 bases; bases outside gene matches: 3. This CDR3 has 14 amino acids. CDR3 amino acids: CAISERQGDYGYTF. CDR3 in DNA: TGTGCCATCAGTGAGCGACAGGGAGACTATGGCTACACCTTC.

J is TRBJ1-1 and V is TRBV7-2, with a weak D call TRBD1 (5 bases). Germline loops: CDR1 SGHTA, CDR2 FQGNSA. V lost 2 bases to trimming and J lost 4 bases, with 17 bases between them. This CDR3 region has 16 residues. CDR3: CASSLTEPRGGTEAFF. The CDR3 coding sequence is TGTGCCAGCAGCTTAACGGAACCTCGGGGGGGCACTGAAGCTTTCTTT.

V gene TRBV5-8 combines with J gene TRBJ1-2; no reliable D call. The CDR3 totals 14 residues. CDR1 SGHTS and CDR2 YDEGEE come from the germline V gene. The V end was cut by 6 bases, the J end by 4 bases, with 16 bases between. The CDR3 DNA reads TGTGCCAGCACTGGGCTAATGTCCGTCTATGGCTACACCTTC. It is translated as CASTGLMSVYGYTF.

The chain employs TRBV20-1 and TRBJ2-1; TRBD2 matches at 10 bases. The germline V gene has CDR1 DFQATT and CDR2 SNEGSKA (reference sequence). The length of the CDR3 is 10 residues. With 6 bases clipped from V and 12 bases from J, the junction kept 2 bases outside the gene matches. The CDR3 here is CSARLAGQFF. Written as DNA, the CDR3 is TGCAGTGCGAGACTAGCGGGGCAGTTCTTC.

This clone was recorded at least ten times. The chain combines TRBV7-2 with TRBJ2-7; no clear D. Germline V gives CDR1 SGHTA, CDR2 FQGNSA. This CDR3 is built from 13 residues. Deletions cut 3 bases from V and 6 bases from J, with 12 bases between. CDR3 in amino acids: CASSFYTNGEQYV. The CDR3, as DNA: TGTGCCAGCAGCTTCTATACGAACGGCGAGCAGTACGTC.

The chain employs TRBV5-1 and TRBJ2-1, with 7 bases matching TRBD2. Looked up from germline, CDR1 is SGHRS and CDR2 is YFSETQ. The CDR3 is 15 residues long. Losses at the gene ends were 2 bases for V and 5 bases for J; bases not matched to a gene: 7. The CDR3 sequence is CASSFPAGMDNEQFF. The CDR3 region has the DNA TGCGCCAGCAGCTTTCCAGCGGGAATGGACAATGAGCAGTTCTTC.

The chain carries TRBV23-1 and TRBJ1-3, with 9 positions matching TRBD1. TRBV23-1 is flagged as an ORF with uncertain function. Trimming took 0 bases from V and 3 from J; bases not matched to a gene: 12. The CDR3 runs 19 residues. The DNA for the CDR3 is TGCGCCAGCAGTCAATCTCCCAAACAGGACAGGGGAAGTGGAAACACCATATATTTT. As protein: CASSQSPKQDRGSGNTIYF.

V usage is TRBV7-6 and J usage is TRBJ1-2; D is ambiguous. Germline V CDR1 and CDR2: SGHVS, FNYEAQ. The CDR3 length is 12 residues. Trimming removed 3 bases from V and 5 bases from J, with 7 bases in between. The CDR3 bases are TGTGCCAGCAGCTTTGGGCGATATGGCTACACCTTC. This gives the protein CASSFGRYGYTF. The full variable domain, in which reference TRBV7-6 and TRBJ1-2 provide the parts outside the CDR3, is GAGVSQSPRYKVTKRGQDVALRCDPISGHVSLYWYRQALGQGPEFLTYFNYEAQQDKSGLPNDRFSAERPEGSISTLTIQRTEQRDSAMYRCASSFGRYGYTFGSGTRLTVV.

The V gene is TRBV5-1, the J gene TRBJ2-2; weak D call: TRBD2 (6 bases). This CDR3 has 15 residues. V gave up 4 bases and J gave up 6 bases, with 16 bases separating them. Germline V CDR1 and CDR2: SGHRS, YFSETQ. The CDR3 DNA is TGCGCCAGCAGCGCGGGGACGCACTGGCCCGGGGAGCTGTTTTTT. As protein: CASSAGTHWPGELFF.

J is TRBJ1-1 and V is TRBV30, with D hard to call. The CDR3 loop spans 14 amino acids. CDR1 is GTSNPN, CDR2 SVGIG, per germline (reference sequence). V lost 2 bases, J lost 1 base, and 11 bases lay in between. This chain's CDR3 is CAWSPDIENTEAFF. As DNA, the CDR3 is TGTGCCTGGAGTCCCGACATCGAGAACACTGAAGCTTTCTTT.

In this sample, this clone turned up once. The same CDR3 can be traced to other DNA sequences in this sample. V usage is TRBV12-3 or TRBV12-4 and J usage is TRBJ1-1; D call uncertain. Trimming cost V 7 bases and J 2 bases, with 5 bases left between them. The CDR3 loop spans 11 amino acids. CDR3 region: CASTLNTEAFF. The CDR3 DNA is TGTGCCAGCACCCTAAACACTGAAGCTTTCTTT.